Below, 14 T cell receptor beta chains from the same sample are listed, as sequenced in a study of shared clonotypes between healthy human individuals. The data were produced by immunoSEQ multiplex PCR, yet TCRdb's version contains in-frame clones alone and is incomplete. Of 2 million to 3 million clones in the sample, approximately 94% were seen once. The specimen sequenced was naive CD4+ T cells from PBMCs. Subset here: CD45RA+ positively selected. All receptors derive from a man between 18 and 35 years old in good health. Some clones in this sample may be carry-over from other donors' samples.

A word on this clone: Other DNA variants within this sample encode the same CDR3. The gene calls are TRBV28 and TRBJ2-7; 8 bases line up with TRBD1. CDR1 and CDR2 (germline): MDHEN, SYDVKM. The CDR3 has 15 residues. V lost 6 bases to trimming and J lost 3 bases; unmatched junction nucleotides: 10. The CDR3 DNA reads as TGTGCCAGCAGCCCCCGGGACAGGAGAATCTACGAGCAGTACTTC. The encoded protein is CASSPRDRRIYEQYF.

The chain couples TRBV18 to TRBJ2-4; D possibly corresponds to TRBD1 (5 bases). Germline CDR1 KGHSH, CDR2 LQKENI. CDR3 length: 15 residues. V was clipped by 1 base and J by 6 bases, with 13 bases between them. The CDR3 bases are TGTGCCAGCTCACCACTCCAGGGTCTAGGAAACATTCAGTACTTC. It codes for CASSPLQGLGNIQYF. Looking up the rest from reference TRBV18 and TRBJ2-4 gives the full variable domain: NAGVMQNPRHLVRRRGQEARLRCSPMKGHSHVYWYRQLPEEGLKFMVYLQKENIIDESGMPKERFSAEFPKEGPSILRIQQVVRGDSAAYFCASSPLQGLGNIQYFGAGTRLSVL.

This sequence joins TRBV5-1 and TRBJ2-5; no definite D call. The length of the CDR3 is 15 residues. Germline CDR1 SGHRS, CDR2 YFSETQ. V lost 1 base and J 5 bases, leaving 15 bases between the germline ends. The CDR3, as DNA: TGCGCCAGCAGCTTGACGGACGGCGCCGCGGAGACCCAGTACTTC. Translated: CASSLTDGAAETQYF. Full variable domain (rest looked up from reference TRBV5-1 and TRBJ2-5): KAGVTQTPRYLIKTRGQQVTLSCSPISGHRSVSWYQQTPGQGLQFLFEYFSETQRNKGNFPGRFSGRQFSNSRSEMNVSTLELGDSALYLCASSLTDGAAETQYFGPGTRLLVL.

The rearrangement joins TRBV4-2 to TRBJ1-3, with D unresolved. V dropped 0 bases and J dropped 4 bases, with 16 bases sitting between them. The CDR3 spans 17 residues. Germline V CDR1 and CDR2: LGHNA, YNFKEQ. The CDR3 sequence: CASSQDRRTSGGNTIYF. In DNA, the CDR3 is TGTGCCAGCAGCCAAGATAGGCGTACATCAGGAGGAAACACCATATATTTT.

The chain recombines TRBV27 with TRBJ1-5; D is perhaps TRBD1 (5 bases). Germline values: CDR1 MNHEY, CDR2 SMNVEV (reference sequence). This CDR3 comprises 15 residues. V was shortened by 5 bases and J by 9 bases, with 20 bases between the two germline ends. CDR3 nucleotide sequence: TGTGCCAGCAGTCCCCGCTTGGGGGGGAGCGGGCCCCAGCATTTT. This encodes CASSPRLGGSGPQHF.

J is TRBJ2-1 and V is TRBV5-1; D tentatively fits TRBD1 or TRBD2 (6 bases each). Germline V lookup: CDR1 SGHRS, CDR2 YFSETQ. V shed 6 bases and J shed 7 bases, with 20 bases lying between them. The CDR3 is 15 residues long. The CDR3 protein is CASTRVGGSFNEQFF. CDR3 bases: TGCGCCAGCACCCGGGTGGGGGGCAGCTTTAATGAGCAGTTCTTC.

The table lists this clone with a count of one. CDR3 DNA sequence: TGCGCCAGCAGCTTGCTGGGGGTAGTGACAGATACGCAGTATTTT. Its translation is CASSLLGVVTDTQYF. The V gene is TRBV5-1, the J gene TRBJ2-3; D tentatively fits TRBD1 or TRBD2 (5 bases each). This CDR3 contains 15 residues. Trimming removed 1 base at V and 3 bases at J, with 12 bases between. The germline V gene has CDR1 SGHRS and CDR2 YFSETQ.

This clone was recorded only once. The CDR3 sequence: CASSYTEQETQYF. The CDR3 DNA is TGTGCCAGCAGTTACACGGAACAAGAGACCCAGTACTTC. The chain uses TRBV6-5 and TRBJ2-5; D is ambiguous. The V end lost 2 bases, the J end lost 2 bases, and 6 bases lay between the germline ends. This CDR3 has 13 amino acids. CDR1 is MNHEY, CDR2 SVGAGI, per germline.

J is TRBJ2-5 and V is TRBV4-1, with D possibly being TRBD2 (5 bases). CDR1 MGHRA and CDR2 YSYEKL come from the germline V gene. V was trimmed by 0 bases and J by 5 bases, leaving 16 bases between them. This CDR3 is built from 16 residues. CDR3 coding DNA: TGCGCCAGCAGCCAAGAGGCATCAGTTGGCGGGGAGACCCAGTACTTC. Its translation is CASSQEASVGGETQYF.

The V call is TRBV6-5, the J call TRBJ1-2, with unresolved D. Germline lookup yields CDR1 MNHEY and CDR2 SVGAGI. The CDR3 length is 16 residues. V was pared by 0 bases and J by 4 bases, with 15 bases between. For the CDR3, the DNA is TGTGCCAGCAGTTACTCGGGGTTCACGGATGGCTATGGCTACACCTTC. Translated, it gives CASSYSGFTDGYGYTF.

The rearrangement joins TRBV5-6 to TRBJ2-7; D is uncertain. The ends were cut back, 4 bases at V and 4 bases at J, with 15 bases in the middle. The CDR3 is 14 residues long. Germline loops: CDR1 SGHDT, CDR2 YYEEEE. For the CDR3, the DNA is TGTGCCAGCAGCCCGACGGGTAGTCGATACGAGCAGTACTTC. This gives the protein CASSPTGSRYEQYF. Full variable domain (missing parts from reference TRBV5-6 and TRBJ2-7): DAGVTQSPTHLIKTRGQQVTLRCSPKSGHDTVSWYQQALGQGPQFIFQYYEEEERQRGNFPDRFSGHQFPNYSSELNVNALLLGDSALYLCASSPTGSRYEQYFGPGTRLTVT.

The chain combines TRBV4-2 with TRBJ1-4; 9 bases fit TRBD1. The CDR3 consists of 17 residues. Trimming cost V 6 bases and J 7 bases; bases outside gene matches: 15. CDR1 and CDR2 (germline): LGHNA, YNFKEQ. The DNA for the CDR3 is TGTGCCAGCAGTCGAGGGGGGGCCACAGGGGGCGGTGAAAAACTGTTTTTT. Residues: CASSRGGATGGGEKLFF.

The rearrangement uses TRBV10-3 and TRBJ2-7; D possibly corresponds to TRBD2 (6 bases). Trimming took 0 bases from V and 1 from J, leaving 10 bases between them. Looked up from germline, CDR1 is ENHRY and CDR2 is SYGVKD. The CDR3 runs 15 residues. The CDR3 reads CAISESLAESYEQYF. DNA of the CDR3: TGTGCCATCAGTGAGTCTTTAGCGGAGTCCTACGAGCAGTACTTC.

CDR3 loop: CASSGTGVYEQYF. DNA of the CDR3: TGTGCCAGCAGCGGGACAGGGGTTTACGAGCAGTACTTC. This chain uses TRBV5-5 with TRBJ2-7; TRBD1 matches 10 bases. CDR1 and CDR2 from the germline V gene are SGHKS and YYEKEE (reference sequence). This CDR3 has 13 residues. After removal of 4 bases from V and 4 bases from J, the junction contained 2 bases not matched to a gene.